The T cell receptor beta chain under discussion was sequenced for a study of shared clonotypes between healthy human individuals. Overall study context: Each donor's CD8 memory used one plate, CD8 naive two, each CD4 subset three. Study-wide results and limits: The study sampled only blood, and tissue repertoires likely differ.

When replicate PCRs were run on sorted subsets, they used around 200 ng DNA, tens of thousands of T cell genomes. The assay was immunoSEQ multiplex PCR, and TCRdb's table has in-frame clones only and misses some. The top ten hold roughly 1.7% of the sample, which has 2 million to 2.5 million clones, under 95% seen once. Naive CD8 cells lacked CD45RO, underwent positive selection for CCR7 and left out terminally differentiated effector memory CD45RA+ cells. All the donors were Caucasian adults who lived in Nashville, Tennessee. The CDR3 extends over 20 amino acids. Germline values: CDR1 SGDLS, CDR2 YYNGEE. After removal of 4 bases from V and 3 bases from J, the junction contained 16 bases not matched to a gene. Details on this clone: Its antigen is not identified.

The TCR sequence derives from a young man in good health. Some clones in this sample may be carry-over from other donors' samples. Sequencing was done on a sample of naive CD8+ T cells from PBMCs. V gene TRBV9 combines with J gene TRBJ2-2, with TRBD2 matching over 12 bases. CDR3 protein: CASSPRGRPRLAGDTGELFF. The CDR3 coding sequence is TGTGCCAGCAGCCCACGGGGGCGCCCTCGACTAGCGGGAGACACCGGGGAGCTGTTTTTT.